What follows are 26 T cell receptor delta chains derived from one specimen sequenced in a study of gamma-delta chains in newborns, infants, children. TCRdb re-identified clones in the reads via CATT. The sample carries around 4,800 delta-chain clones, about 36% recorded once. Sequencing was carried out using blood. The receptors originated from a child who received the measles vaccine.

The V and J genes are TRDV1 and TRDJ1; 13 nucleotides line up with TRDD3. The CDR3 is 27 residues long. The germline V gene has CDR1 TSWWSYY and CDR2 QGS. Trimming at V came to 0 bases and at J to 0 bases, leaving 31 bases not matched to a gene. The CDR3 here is CALGELNYLRSLPFRTGGYGYTDKLIF. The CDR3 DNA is TGTGCTCTTGGGGAACTAAATTACCTAAGGTCCCTCCCATTCCGTACTGGGGGATACGGGTACACCGATAAACTCATCTTT.

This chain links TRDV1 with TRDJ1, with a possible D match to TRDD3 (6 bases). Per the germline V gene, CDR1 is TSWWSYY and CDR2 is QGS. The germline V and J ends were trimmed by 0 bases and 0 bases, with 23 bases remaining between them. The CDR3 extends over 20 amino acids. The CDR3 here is CALGELSLHVLGDYTDKLIF. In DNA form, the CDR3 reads TGTGCTCTTGGGGAACTCAGCCTACATGTACTGGGTGATTACACCGATAAACTCATCTTT.

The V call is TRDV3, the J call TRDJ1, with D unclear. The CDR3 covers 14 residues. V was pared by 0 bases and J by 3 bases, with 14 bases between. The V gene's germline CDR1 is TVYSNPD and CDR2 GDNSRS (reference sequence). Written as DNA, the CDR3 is TGTGCCTTTAGGGTCGTGAGGGACTCCGATAAACTCATCTTT. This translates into CAFRVVRDSDKLIF.

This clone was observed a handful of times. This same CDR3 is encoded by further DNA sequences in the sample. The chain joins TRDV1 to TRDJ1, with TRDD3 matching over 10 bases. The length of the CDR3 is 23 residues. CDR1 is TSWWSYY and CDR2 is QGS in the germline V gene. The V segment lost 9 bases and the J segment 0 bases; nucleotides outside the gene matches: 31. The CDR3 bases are TGTGCTCTCGTAAAATTCCTAGCCTCTACTGGGGGATCAATCCAGGCCGACACCGATAAACTCATCTTT. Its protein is CALVKFLASTGGSIQADTDKLIF.

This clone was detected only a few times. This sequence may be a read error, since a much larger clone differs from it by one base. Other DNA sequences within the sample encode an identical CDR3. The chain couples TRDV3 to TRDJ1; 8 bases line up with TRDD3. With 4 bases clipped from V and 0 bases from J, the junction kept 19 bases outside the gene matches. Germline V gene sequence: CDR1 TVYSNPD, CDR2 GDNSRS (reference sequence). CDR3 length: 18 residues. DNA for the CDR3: TGTGCCTGCGGCCTTCCGACGCTGGGGGAGCCGTACACCGATAAACTCATCTTT. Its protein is CACGLPTLGEPYTDKLIF.

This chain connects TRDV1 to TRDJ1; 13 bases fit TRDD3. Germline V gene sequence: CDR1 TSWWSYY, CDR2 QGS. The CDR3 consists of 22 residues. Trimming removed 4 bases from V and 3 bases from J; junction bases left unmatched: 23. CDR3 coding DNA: TGTGCTCTTGGGGGACGCTCCTTCTACTTCATCTACTGGGGGATACGGGCCGATAAACTCATCTTT. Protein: CALGGRSFYFIYWGIRADKLIF.

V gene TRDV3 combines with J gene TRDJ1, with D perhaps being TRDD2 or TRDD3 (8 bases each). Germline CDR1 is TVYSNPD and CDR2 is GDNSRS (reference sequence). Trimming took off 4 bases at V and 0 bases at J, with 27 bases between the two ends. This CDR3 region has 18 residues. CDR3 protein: CASLFLHPGGLYTDKLIF. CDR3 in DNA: TGTGCCTCCCTCTTCCTACACCCTGGGGGACTGTACACCGATAAACTCATCTTT.

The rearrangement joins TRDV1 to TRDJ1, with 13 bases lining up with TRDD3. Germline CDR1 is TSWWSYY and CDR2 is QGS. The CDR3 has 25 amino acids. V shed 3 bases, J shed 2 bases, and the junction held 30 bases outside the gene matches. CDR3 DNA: TGTGCTCTTGGGGATAATTTTCCTCCTCCCCTAGCATACTGGGGGATACGCGGAAAGACCGATAAACTCATCTTT. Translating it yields CALGDNFPPPLAYWGIRGKTDKLIF.

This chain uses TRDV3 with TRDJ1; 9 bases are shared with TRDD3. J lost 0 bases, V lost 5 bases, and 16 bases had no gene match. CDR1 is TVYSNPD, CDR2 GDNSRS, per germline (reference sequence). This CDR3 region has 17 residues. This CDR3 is CARGPSYWGTYTDKLIF. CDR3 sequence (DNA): TGTGCCCGAGGCCCGTCGTACTGGGGGACCTACACCGATAAACTCATCTTT.

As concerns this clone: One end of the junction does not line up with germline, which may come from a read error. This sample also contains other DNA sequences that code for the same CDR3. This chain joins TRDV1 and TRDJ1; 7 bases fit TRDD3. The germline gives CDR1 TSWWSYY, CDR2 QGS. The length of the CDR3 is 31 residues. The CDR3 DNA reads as TGTGCTCTTGGGGAACTAGGGTACCTTACCTACAGCCTATTCTTCACCGATCTGGGGGTAAGGTCATCCTGGTGGACCGATAAACTTATCTTT. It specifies CALGELGYLTYSLFFTDLGVRSSWWTDKLIF.

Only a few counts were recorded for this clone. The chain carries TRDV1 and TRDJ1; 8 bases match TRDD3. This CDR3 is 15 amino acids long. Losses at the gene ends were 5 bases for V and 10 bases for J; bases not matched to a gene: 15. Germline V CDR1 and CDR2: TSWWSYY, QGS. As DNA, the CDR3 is TGTGCTCTTGGGTCACCCGAGTTGGGATACGCTTTACTCATCTTT. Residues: CALGSPELGYALLIF.

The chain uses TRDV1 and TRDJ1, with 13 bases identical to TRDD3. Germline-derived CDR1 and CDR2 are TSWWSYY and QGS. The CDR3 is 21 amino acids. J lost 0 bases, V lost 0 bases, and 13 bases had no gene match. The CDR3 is CALGELYGTGGYEVDTDKLIF. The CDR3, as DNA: TGTGCTCTTGGGGAACTCTACGGTACTGGGGGATACGAAGTGGACACCGATAAACTCATCTTT.

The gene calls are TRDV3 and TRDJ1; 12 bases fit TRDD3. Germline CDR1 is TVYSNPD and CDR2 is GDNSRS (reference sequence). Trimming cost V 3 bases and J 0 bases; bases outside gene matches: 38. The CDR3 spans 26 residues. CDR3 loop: CAFEYSFPRLLISDWGILEHTDKLIF. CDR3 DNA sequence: TGTGCCTTCGAATACTCCTTCCCCCGTTTGCTTATTTCGGACTGGGGGATACTGGAGCACACCGATAAACTCATCTTT.

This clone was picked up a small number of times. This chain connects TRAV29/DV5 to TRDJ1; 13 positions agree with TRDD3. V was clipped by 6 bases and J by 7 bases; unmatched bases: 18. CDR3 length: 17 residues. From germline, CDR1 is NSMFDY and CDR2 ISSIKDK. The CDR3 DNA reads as TGTGCAGGGGAACAACGAGCTACTGGGGGATACGACGCTAAACTCATCTTT. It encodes CAGEQRATGGYDAKLIF.

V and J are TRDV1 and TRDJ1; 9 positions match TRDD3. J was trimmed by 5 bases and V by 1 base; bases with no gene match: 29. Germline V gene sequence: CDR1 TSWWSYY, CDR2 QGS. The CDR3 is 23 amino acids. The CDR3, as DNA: TGTGCTCTTGGGGAACGTTATAAAATTCTCCCGCGAATGTACTGGGGGACAACAGATAAACTCATCTTT. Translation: CALGERYKILPRMYWGTTDKLIF.

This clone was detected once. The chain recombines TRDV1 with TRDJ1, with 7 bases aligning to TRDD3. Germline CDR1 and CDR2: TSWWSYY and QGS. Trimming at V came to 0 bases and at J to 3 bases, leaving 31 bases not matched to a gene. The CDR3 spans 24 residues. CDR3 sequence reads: CALGELLYCFPTRDTGRYADKLIF. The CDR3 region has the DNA TGTGCTCTTGGGGAACTCCTTTATTGTTTCCCTACGCGGGATACCGGTAGGTACGCCGATAAACTCATCTTT.

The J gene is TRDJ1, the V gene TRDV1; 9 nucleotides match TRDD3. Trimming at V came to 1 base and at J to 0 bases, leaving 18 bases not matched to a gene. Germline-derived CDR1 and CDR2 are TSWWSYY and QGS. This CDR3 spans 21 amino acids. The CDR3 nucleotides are TGTGCTCTTGGGGAACCCCCGTATCAGCTGGGGGATTTGCGGTACACCGATAAACTCATCTTT. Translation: CALGEPPYQLGDLRYTDKLIF.

The CDR3 DNA is TGTGCCTGTGACTACTGGGGGACCAGCTCCTGGGACACCCGACAGATGTTTTTC. Its translation is CACDYWGTSSWDTRQMFF. V and J are TRDV2 and TRDJ3, with 9 bases identical to TRDD3. Germline assignment: CDR1 GEAIGNYY and CDR2 EKD. The CDR3 loop spans 18 amino acids. With 3 bases clipped from V and 0 bases from J, the junction kept 5 bases outside the gene matches.

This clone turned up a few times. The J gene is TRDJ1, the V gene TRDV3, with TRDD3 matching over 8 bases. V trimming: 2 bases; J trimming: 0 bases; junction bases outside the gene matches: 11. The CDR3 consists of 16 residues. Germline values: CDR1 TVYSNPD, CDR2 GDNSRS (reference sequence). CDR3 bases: TGTGCCTTTTGTTCCGTTATACTGGGGGACACCGATAAACTCATCTTT. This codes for CAFCSVILGDTDKLIF.

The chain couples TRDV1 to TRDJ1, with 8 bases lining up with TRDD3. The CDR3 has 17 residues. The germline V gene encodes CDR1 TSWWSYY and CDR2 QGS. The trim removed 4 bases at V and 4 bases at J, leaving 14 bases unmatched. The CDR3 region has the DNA TGTGCTCTTGGGGTCCGAGGTGGGGGATCGAGGGGCGATAAACTCATCTTT. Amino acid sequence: CALGVRGGGSRGDKLIF.

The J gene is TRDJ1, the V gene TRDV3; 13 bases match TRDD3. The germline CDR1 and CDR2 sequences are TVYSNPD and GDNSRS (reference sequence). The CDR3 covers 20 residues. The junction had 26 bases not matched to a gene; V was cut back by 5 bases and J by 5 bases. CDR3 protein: CALPNRPLQLLGDTRDKLIF. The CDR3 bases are TGTGCCCTACCAAATCGCCCGCTACAGTTACTGGGGGATACGCGTGATAAACTCATCTTT.

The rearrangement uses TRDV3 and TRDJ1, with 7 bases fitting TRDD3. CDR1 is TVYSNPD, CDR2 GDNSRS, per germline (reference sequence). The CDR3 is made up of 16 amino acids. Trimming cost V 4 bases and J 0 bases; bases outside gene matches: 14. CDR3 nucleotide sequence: TGTGCCTCCCAATACTACGGGGGATTCTACACCGATAAACTCATCTTT. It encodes CASQYYGGFYTDKLIF.

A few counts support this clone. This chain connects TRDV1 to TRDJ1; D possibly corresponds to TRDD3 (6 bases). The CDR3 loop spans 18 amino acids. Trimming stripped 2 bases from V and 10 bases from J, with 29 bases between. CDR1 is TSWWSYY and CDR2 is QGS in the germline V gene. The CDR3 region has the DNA TGTGCTCTTGGGGAATTCTACACCCTGGGGCAGATTAGGGGTGTACTCATCTTT. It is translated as CALGEFYTLGQIRGVLIF.

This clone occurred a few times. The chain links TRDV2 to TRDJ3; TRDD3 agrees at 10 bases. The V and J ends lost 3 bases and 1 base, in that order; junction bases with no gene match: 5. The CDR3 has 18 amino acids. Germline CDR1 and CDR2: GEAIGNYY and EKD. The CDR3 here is CACDLLGDGSWDTRQMFF. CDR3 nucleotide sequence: TGTGCCTGTGACCTACTGGGGGATGGATCCTGGGACACCCGACAGATGTTTTTC.

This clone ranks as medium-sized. CDR3 residues: CALGEEFPWGIPFADKLIF. The CDR3 DNA sequence: TGTGCTCTTGGGGAAGAATTTCCCTGGGGGATACCCTTCGCCGATAAACTCATCTTT. The chain recombines TRDV1 with TRDJ1; the match to TRDD3 covers 11 bases. V gave up 2 bases and J gave up 3 bases; unmatched junction bases: 14. Germline-derived CDR1 and CDR2 are TSWWSYY and QGS. The CDR3 runs 19 residues.

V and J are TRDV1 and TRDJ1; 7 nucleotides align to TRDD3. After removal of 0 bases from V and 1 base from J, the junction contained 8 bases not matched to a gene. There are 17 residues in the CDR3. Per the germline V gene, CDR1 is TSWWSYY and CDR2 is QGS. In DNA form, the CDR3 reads TGTGCTCTTGGGGAACTAGGTAGGGGATATTTCACCGATAAACTCATCTTT. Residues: CALGELGRGYFTDKLIF.